This T cell receptor (beta chain) was found in a study of cytomegalovirus exposure and HLA in healthy donors. Using immunoSEQ multiplex PCR, the repertoire was profiled, and TCRdb retains in-frame clones only, with some absent. The sample yields about 200,000 clones, around 88% seen once. Trimming removed 3 bases from V and 3 bases from J; junction bases left unmatched: 10. The germline V gene has CDR1 MGHRA and CDR2 YSYEKL. This CDR3 comprises 17 residues. This sequence joins TRBV4-1 and TRBJ2-2; 7 nucleotides match TRBD2. Material: PBMCs. The TCR comes from a woman aged 18-35 years in good health and CMV-seronegative. The CDR3 region is CASSQVLAIGDTGELFF. Written as DNA, the CDR3 is TGCGCCAGCAGCCAGGTACTAGCGATAGGGGACACCGGGGAGCTGTTTTTT.